Listed here are 13 T cell receptor beta chains from one sample, sequenced in a study of T cell clones after liver transplantation. Profiling relied on immunoSEQ multiplex PCR, and the TCRdb table lists in-frame clones only, not all of them. Here the sample spans under 20,000 clones, 80% to 90% being singletons. Sample: CD8+ T cells from blood, taken around 42 months after liver transplant. Receptors were obtained from a human patient who received a liver transplant. Some of the T cells may derive from the graft donor.

The rearrangement joins TRBV4-3 to TRBJ2-1; 8 nucleotides align to TRBD1. With 4 bases clipped from V and 9 bases from J, the junction kept 11 bases outside the gene matches. In germline, CDR1 is LGHNA, CDR2 YSLEER. This CDR3 has 15 residues. The CDR3 loop is CASSLPGTGYGEQFF. In DNA form, the CDR3 reads TGCGCCAGCAGCCTCCCCGGGACAGGATACGGTGAGCAGTTCTTC.

This clone turned up a few times. V usage is TRBV5-1 and J usage is TRBJ1-1, with 8 bases that match TRBD1. The CDR3 is 15 amino acids. Germline trimming cut 3 bases from V and 7 bases from J; bases unmatched to any gene: 11. The V gene's germline CDR1 is SGHRS and CDR2 YFSETQ. The CDR3 nucleotides read TGCGCCAGCAGCTGGGTCCCTGGGACAGGTATTGAAGCTTTCTTT. Amino acids: CASSWVPGTGIEAFF.

The chain employs TRBV7-9 and TRBJ1-1; 7 bases are a match to TRBD1. Losses at the gene ends were 3 bases for V and 0 bases for J; bases not matched to a gene: 4. This CDR3 has 15 amino acids. Germline V gene sequence: CDR1 SEHNR, CDR2 FQNEAQ (reference sequence). The CDR3 loop reads CASSLTGPMNTEAFF. CDR3 nucleotide sequence: TGTGCCAGCAGCTTGACAGGGCCCATGAACACTGAAGCTTTCTTT.

The V gene is TRBV5-1, the J gene TRBJ2-7, with 9 bases identical to TRBD1. Germline values: CDR1 SGHRS, CDR2 YFSETQ. The V gene end was trimmed by 4 bases and the J gene end by 1 base; junction bases not matched to a gene: 3. The CDR3 sequence is 14 residues long. This CDR3 is CASSPGTGSYEQYF. CDR3 bases: TGCGCCAGCAGCCCTGGGACAGGGTCCTACGAGCAGTACTTC.

The J gene is TRBJ2-3, the V gene TRBV2; 11 nucleotides agree with TRBD1. This CDR3 spans 16 amino acids. Trimming cost V 6 bases and J 3 bases; bases outside gene matches: 8. CDR1 and CDR2 (germline): SNHLY, FYNNEI. CDR3 in amino acids: CASRPGTGGLTDTQYF. For the CDR3, the DNA is TGTGCCAGCAGACCCGGGACAGGGGGACTAACAGATACGCAGTATTTT.

The chain has TRBV6-6 and TRBJ1-4; D gene unclear. V was trimmed by 2 bases and J by 4 bases, leaving 5 bases between them. The length of the CDR3 is 13 residues. The V gene's germline CDR1 is MNHNY and CDR2 SVGAGI (reference sequence). CDR3 sequence (DNA): TGTGCCAGCAGTTACGGGTTTAATGAAAAACTGTTTTTT. Its translation is CASSYGFNEKLFF.

The chain carries TRBV6-1 and TRBJ2-7; D may correspond to TRBD1 or TRBD2 (5 bases each). This CDR3 region has 11 residues. V lost 5 bases, J lost 8 bases, and 10 bases lay in between. Germline CDR1 reads MNHNS; CDR2 reads SASEGT. This CDR3 reads CASSLGPKQYF. CDR3 sequence (DNA): TGTGCCAGCAGTTTGGGACCGAAGCAGTACTTC.

CDR3 coding DNA: TGTGCCAGCAGCTTACGTGACAGAGCCTACGAGCAGTACTTC. Encoded protein: CASSLRDRAYEQYF. This chain uses TRBV7-9 with TRBJ2-7, with D possibly matching TRBD1 (5 bases). Looked up from germline, CDR1 is SEHNR and CDR2 is FQNEAQ (reference sequence). Trimming stripped 2 bases from V and 2 bases from J, with 10 bases between. The CDR3 runs 14 residues.

The chain has TRBV19 and TRBJ1-5, with 7 bases aligning to TRBD1. Unmatched junction bases numbered 6, after V lost 7 bases and J lost 3 bases. Germline V lookup: CDR1 LNHDA, CDR2 SQIVND (reference sequence). The CDR3 consists of 14 residues. CDR3 coding DNA: TGTGCCAGTATTCCACAGGGGTACAATCAGCCCCAGCATTTT. Protein: CASIPQGYNQPQHF. The full variable domain, its missing parts supplied by reference TRBV19 and TRBJ1-5, is DGGITQSPKYLFRKEGQNVTLSCEQNLNHDAMYWYRQDPGQGLRLIYYSQIVNDFQKGDIAEGYSVSREKKESFPLTVTSAQKNPTAFYLCASIPQGYNQPQHFGDGTRLSIL.

V and J are TRBV28 and TRBJ2-5; 7 nucleotides line up with TRBD2. The CDR3 length is 13 residues. Germline loops: CDR1 MDHEN, CDR2 SYDVKM. The junction had 5 bases not matched to a gene; V was cut back by 6 bases and J by 4 bases. The CDR3 region is CASRKRGGETQYF. CDR3 nucleotide sequence: TGTGCCAGCAGGAAGCGGGGAGGAGAGACCCAGTACTTC.

CDR3 nucleotides: TGTGCCAGCAGGGTAGACAGGGGGCATTACACCGGGGAGCTGTTTTTT. Its protein product is CASRVDRGHYTGELFF. The chain carries TRBV21-1 and TRBJ2-2; TRBD1 is the table's D call, not checked against the DNA. TRBV21-1 is a known pseudogene. This CDR3 is 16 amino acids long.

The chain is built from TRBV7-9 and TRBJ2-7; D unclear. Germline CDR1 and CDR2: SEHNR and FQNEAQ (reference sequence). V was shortened by 2 bases and J by 2 bases, with 7 bases between the two germline ends. CDR3 length: 13 residues. The CDR3 nucleotides are TGTGCCAGCAGCTTATCCAGCGCCTACGAGCAGTACTTC. Translation gives CASSLSSAYEQYF.

The chain carries TRBV14 and TRBJ2-7, with a tentative D call TRBD2 (5 bases). V was clipped by 1 base and J by 2 bases, with 15 bases between them. Germline lookup yields CDR1 SGHDN and CDR2 FVKESK. This CDR3 spans 16 amino acids. CDR3 coding DNA: TGTGCCAGCAGCCAAGGTTGGGGATGGACTGCCTACGAGCAGTACTTC. It translates to CASSQGWGWTAYEQYF.